The entry that follows covers one T cell receptor beta chain sequence. These data originate in a study of blood T cell repertoires in COVID-19. Looking at the study overall: Collection of acute and convalescent COVID-19 samples took place in the United States, Italy and Spain. PBMCs, B-cell-depleted T cells, or T cells were the source of the cDNA or gDNA that made up the material.

Original processing notes: Amplification of reference gene primers provided the estimated nucleated cell counts. Produced via immunoSEQ multiplex PCR; TCRdb's table is partial and in-frame only. The DNA gave D and trimming, while V, J and clone size come from that table. The repertoire includes 200,000 or so clones, roughly 82% of them detected once, and approximately 5.4% sits in the top ten. The CDR3 has 17 residues. V lost 6 bases, J lost 1 base, and 19 bases lay in between. Germline V gives CDR1 KGHSH, CDR2 LQKENI. The chain couples TRBV18 to TRBJ2-4, with D possibly matching TRBD1 (5 bases). The sample comprised peripheral blood. This receptor was identified in a woman aged 25 to 39 with acute or convalescent COVID-19. CDR3 nucleotide sequence: TGTGCCAGCTCCCTCGTCCCTGACAGATTTGCCAAAAACATTCAGTACTTC. This codes for CASSLVPDRFAKNIQYF.